The 17 T cell receptor beta chains given below trace back to one sample, sequenced in a study of CD8 T cells in ankylosing spondylitis. Each CDR3 protein is one row after TCRdb ran MiXCR on the 5' RACE reads. This table has fewer than 25,000 distinct CDR3 sequences, 13% appearing once. The material sequenced was blood. These receptors were collected from a male donor with ankylosing spondylitis or in good health (not recorded which).

V and J are TRBV7-9 and TRBJ2-3; possible D gene TRBD2, 5 bases. Germline V gene lookup returns CDR1 SEHNR and CDR2 FQNEAQ (reference sequence). The CDR3 length is 14 residues. V was cut by 1 base and J by 0 bases, with 5 bases left in between. CDR3 bases: TGTGCCAGCAGCTTAGGACTAAGCACAGATACGCAGTATTTT. Translation gives CASSLGLSTDTQYF.

CDR3 coding DNA: TGTGCCAGCAGCTTGGGCTATCCGCCAGATACGCAGTATTTT. This codes for CASSLGYPPDTQYF. The chain joins TRBV7-2 to TRBJ2-3; D call uncertain. This CDR3 comprises 14 residues. Germline V gene lookup returns CDR1 SGHTA and CDR2 FQGNSA. Trimming cost V 3 bases and J 4 bases, with 11 bases left between them.

V is TRBV7-2 and J is TRBJ1-1; D is uncertain. Per the germline V gene, CDR1 is SGHTA and CDR2 is FQGNSA. The CDR3 has 12 amino acids. The V and J ends lost 3 bases and 3 bases respectively, with 5 bases between them. The chain's CDR3 is CASSFGYTEAFF. CDR3 bases: TGTGCCAGCAGCTTTGGGTACACTGAAGCTTTCTTT. Together with reference TRBV7-2 and TRBJ1-1, the CDR3 gives the full variable domain: GAGVSQSPSNKVTEKGKDVELRCDPISGHTALYWYRQSLGQGLEFLIYFQGNSAPDKSGLPSDRFSAERTGGSVSTLTIQRTQQEDSAVYLCASSFGYTEAFFGQGTRLTVV.

V is TRBV7-9 and J is TRBJ2-5; D could derive from TRBD1 or TRBD2 (6 bases each). CDR1 and CDR2 (germline): SEHNR, FQNEAQ (reference sequence). V lost 3 bases, J lost 4 bases, and 15 bases lay in between. This CDR3 spans 15 amino acids. In nucleotides, the CDR3 is TGTGCCAGCAGCTTTAGTCGGGGGCCAGGAGAGACCCAGTACTTC. Translating it yields CASSFSRGPGETQYF.

The chain recombines TRBV29-1 with TRBJ2-7; D is ambiguous. V shed 0 bases and J shed 5 bases, with 8 bases lying between them. The CDR3 sequence is 12 residues long. The germline V gene has CDR1 SQVTM and CDR2 ANQGSEA. The CDR3 here is CSVEDLENEQYF. The CDR3 nucleotides read TGCAGCGTTGAAGATCTGGAGAACGAGCAGTACTTC.

This chain connects TRBV9 to TRBJ2-2; the D call may be TRBD1 or TRBD2 (5 bases each). Trimming shortened V by 3 bases and J by 6 bases, and 12 bases separated the two germline ends. CDR1 is SGDLS, CDR2 YYNGEE, per germline. The CDR3 is 14 residues long. This chain's CDR3 is CASSEHGTAGELFF. CDR3 DNA sequence: TGTGCCAGCAGCGAACATGGGACGGCCGGGGAGCTGTTTTTT.

In this sample, this clonotype turned up once. The chain employs TRBV6-6 and TRBJ1-5; a possible D gene is TRBD1 (5 bases). Trimming removed 8 bases at V and 0 bases at J, with 14 bases between. Germline V gene lookup returns CDR1 MNHNY and CDR2 SVGAGI (reference sequence). This CDR3 contains 15 residues. CDR3 region: CASSVRQGSNQPQHF. For the CDR3, the DNA is TGTGCCAGCTCGGTTCGGCAGGGTAGCAATCAGCCCCAGCATTTT.

The V call is TRBV7-2, the J call TRBJ2-5; a possible D gene is TRBD2 (7 bases). The CDR3 spans 15 residues. The germline gives CDR1 SGHTA, CDR2 FQGNSA. V gave up 1 base and J gave up 4 bases, with 13 bases separating them. Here the CDR3 reads CASSLVRGGPETQYF. As DNA, the CDR3 is TGTGCCAGCAGCTTAGTTAGGGGGGGCCCAGAGACCCAGTACTTC.

The J gene is TRBJ2-1, the V gene TRBV6-1, with D unclear. The germline V and J ends were trimmed by 0 bases and 6 bases, with 12 bases remaining between them. Germline V lookup: CDR1 MNHNS, CDR2 SASEGT. There are 15 residues in the CDR3. The CDR3 region has the DNA TGTGCCAGCAGTGAAGCCGGTGCTCGAGTCAATGAGCAGTTCTTC. Its translation: CASSEAGARVNEQFF.

This clonotype is medium-sized by share. The genes are TRBV6-2 or TRBV6-3 and TRBJ1-5; D possibly corresponds to TRBD1 (5 bases). The CDR3 contains 15 residues. Germline V gives CDR1 MNHEY, CDR2 SVGEGT. Deletions cut 6 bases from V and 5 bases from J, with 17 bases between. DNA of the CDR3: TGTGCCAGCAGACCCGACAGATTGGGGGATCAGCCCCAGCATTTT. It translates to CASRPDRLGDQPQHF.

This clonotype was picked up many times. The chain joins TRBV5-1 to TRBJ2-1, with TRBD2 identical over 8 bases. The V gene's germline CDR1 is SGHRS and CDR2 YFSETQ. V shed 3 bases and J 8 bases; nucleotides not matched to a gene: 10. CDR3 length: 15 amino acids. The CDR3 region has the DNA TGCGCCAGCAGCTCACGGGGGGGGCCTTTGGATGAGCAGTTCTTC. Its protein is CASSSRGGPLDEQFF.

The genes are TRBV13 and TRBJ1-5; D is uncertain. Germline V gene data show CDR1 as PRHDT and CDR2 as FYEKMQ (reference sequence). The CDR3 runs to 12 residues. With 0 bases removed from V and 6 bases from J, the gap between germline ends came to 3 bases. CDR3 sequence reads: CASSLGSQPQHF. Written as DNA, the CDR3 is TGTGCCAGCAGCTTAGGAAGTCAGCCCCAGCATTTT.

The CDR3 sequence is CASSDGMMRRVNEQFF. CDR3 sequence (DNA): TGTGCCAGCAGTGATGGGATGATGAGGCGTGTGAATGAGCAGTTCTTC. The chain combines TRBV25-1 with TRBJ2-1; D uncertain. V was clipped by 3 bases and J by 7 bases, with 19 bases between them. The CDR3 spans 16 residues. Germline CDR1 MGHDK, CDR2 SYGVNS. Combining the CDR3 with reference TRBV25-1 and TRBJ2-1 gives the whole variable domain EADIYQTPRYLVIGTGKKITLECSQTMGHDKMYWYQQDPGMELHLIHYSYGVNSTEKGDLSSESTVSRIRTEHFPLTLESARPSHTSQYLCASSDGMMRRVNEQFFGPGTRLTVL.

This clonotype was recorded at least ten times. This chain connects TRBV10-3 to TRBJ2-1; no clear D gene. The V gene lost 6 bases and the J gene lost 7 bases, with 10 bases spanning the gap. In germline, CDR1 is ENHRY, CDR2 SYGVKD. There are 12 residues in the CDR3. CDR3 nucleotides: TGTGCCATCAGCCACACGGAGAATGAGCAGTTCTTC. Translation: CAISHTENEQFF.

Ten or more counts support this clonotype. This chain connects TRBV15 to TRBJ2-2; D ambiguous. CDR1 and CDR2 from the germline V gene are LNHNV and YYDKDF (reference sequence). CDR3 length equals 13 residues. The V end lost 5 bases, the J end lost 1 base, and 5 bases lay between the germline ends. DNA for the CDR3: TGTGCCACCAGCCTAGGGAACACCGGGGAGCTGTTTTTT. Translating gives CATSLGNTGELFF. The full variable domain, with the rest looked up from reference TRBV15 and TRBJ2-2, is DAMVIQNPRYQVTQFGKPVTLSCSQTLNHNVMYWYQQKSSQAPKLLFHYYDKDFNNEADTPDNFQSRRPNTSFCFLDIRSPGLGDTAMYLCATSLGNTGELFFGEGSRLTVL.

This clonotype has at least ten counts. The DNA of the CDR3 is TGCACCTGTTCCAGAGATAGTTATGGCTACACCTTC. It yields the protein CTCSRDSYGYTF. The chain recombines TRBV29-1 with TRBJ1-2; D is uncertain. This CDR3 has 12 amino acids. Germline loops: CDR1 SQVTM, CDR2 ANQGSEA.

This clonotype was counted only a few times. The chain is built from TRBV28 and TRBJ2-1; tentatively, D is TRBD1 (6 bases). Trimming took 5 bases from V and 5 from J, leaving 19 bases between them. Germline V gene data show CDR1 as MDHEN and CDR2 as SYDVKM. CDR3 length: 16 residues. CDR3 sequence (DNA): TGTGCCAGCAGTCCCCGGGCAGGGGCCCCAAACAATGAGCAGTTCTTC. Amino acid sequence: CASSPRAGAPNNEQFF.